The next 14 T cell receptor beta chains were all read from a single sample in a study of blood T cell repertoires in COVID-19. Data came from immunoSEQ multiplex PCR; TCRdb stores just in-frame clones and leaves some out. The sample lists some 73,000 clones; roughly 80% were seen once. Material for sequencing was peripheral blood. The receptors derive from a man in his sixties with acute or convalescent COVID-19.

The V and J genes are TRBV11-2 and TRBJ2-2; the match to TRBD2 covers 7 bases. Germline trimming cut 0 bases from V and 6 bases from J; bases unmatched to any gene: 4. The CDR3 has 15 residues. Germline V gene data show CDR1 as SGHAT and CDR2 as FQNNGV. CDR3 sequence reads: CASSLEPSGAGELFF. CDR3 in DNA: TGTGCCAGCAGCTTAGAGCCTAGCGGCGCCGGGGAGCTGTTTTTT. The whole variable domain, filled in from reference TRBV11-2 and TRBJ2-2, reads EAGVAQSPRYKIIEKRQSVAFWCNPISGHATLYWYQQILGQGPKLLIQFQNNGVVDDSQLPKDRFSAERLKGVDSTLKIQPAKLEDSAVYLCASSLEPSGAGELFFGEGSRLTVL.

The CDR3 DNA is TGTGCCAGCAGCGTGACAGGGTACCAAGAGACCCAGTACTTC. Protein product: CASSVTGYQETQYF. V and J are TRBV11-1 and TRBJ2-5; TRBD1 agrees at 7 bases. The germline V gene encodes CDR1 SGHAT and CDR2 FQDESV (reference sequence). Trimming removed 5 bases from V and 0 bases from J; junction bases left unmatched: 3. The CDR3 has 14 residues.

J is TRBJ1-1 and V is TRBV18; D possibly corresponds to TRBD1 (5 bases). CDR3 length: 12 amino acids. From germline, CDR1 is KGHSH and CDR2 LQKENI. V lost 8 bases and J 4 bases, leaving 11 bases between the germline ends. The CDR3 region has the DNA TGTGCCAGCACTACAGGCGGCACTGAAGCTTTCTTT. Protein product: CASTTGGTEAFF.

V gene TRBV24-1 combines with J gene TRBJ2-5, with 7 bases aligning to TRBD1. Germline-derived CDR1 and CDR2 are KGHDR and SFDVKD. V lost 3 bases and J lost 2; bases outside the gene matches: 2. The CDR3 runs 14 residues. CDR3 loop: CATSDRTGQETQYF. The CDR3 DNA reads as TGTGCCACCAGTGATCGGACAGGACAAGAGACCCAGTACTTC.

This clone was observed once. The genes are TRBV28 and TRBJ1-2; D possibly corresponds to TRBD1 (5 bases). This CDR3 spans 11 amino acids. V was shortened by 5 bases and J by 8 bases, with 9 bases between the two germline ends. Germline CDR1 and CDR2: MDHEN and SYDVKM. CDR3 in DNA: TGTGCCAGCAGTGAACAGGAGGGCTACACCTTC. This gives the protein CASSEQEGYTF.

The chain joins TRBV11-2 to TRBJ2-3, with D possibly matching TRBD1 (6 bases). The CDR3 runs 12 residues. From germline, CDR1 is SGHAT and CDR2 FQNNGV. Trimming cost V 2 bases and J 6 bases, with 6 bases left between them. The CDR3 sequence: CASSLQGDTQYF. For the CDR3, the DNA is TGTGCCAGCAGCTTACAGGGGGATACGCAGTATTTT.

The chain has TRBV7-9 and TRBJ2-1; weak D call: TRBD1 (6 bases). The germline V and J ends were trimmed by 5 bases and 2 bases, with 19 bases remaining between them. This CDR3 contains 17 residues. Germline V lookup: CDR1 SEHNR, CDR2 FQNEAQ (reference sequence). CDR3 sequence: CASSGQAAGATYNEQFF. For the CDR3, the DNA is TGTGCCAGCAGCGGACAAGCGGCAGGGGCGACCTACAATGAGCAGTTCTTC.

The chain uses TRBV9 and TRBJ2-3; possible D gene TRBD1, 6 bases. CDR1 and CDR2 from the germline V gene are SGDLS and YYNGEE. With 2 bases removed from V and 8 bases from J, the gap between germline ends came to 18 bases. The CDR3 consists of 15 residues. The chain's CDR3 is CASSVAPMQGGTQYF. In nucleotides, the CDR3 is TGTGCCAGCAGCGTCGCCCCTATGCAAGGGGGTACGCAGTATTTT.

As DNA, the CDR3 is TGTGCCAGCAGCTTAAGGACAGGGGGGGAGGAGACCCAGTACTTC. It encodes CASSLRTGGEETQYF. This chain uses TRBV7-2 with TRBJ2-5, with 10 bases fitting TRBD1. Germline trimming cut 2 bases from V and 5 bases from J; bases unmatched to any gene: 5. Germline V gene data show CDR1 as SGHTA and CDR2 as FQGNSA. The CDR3 runs 15 residues.

The table lists this clone with a count of one. The chain couples TRBV5-4 to TRBJ2-3, with 8 bases that match TRBD1. CDR1 and CDR2 (germline): SGHNT, YYREEE (reference sequence). Trimming cost V 0 bases and J 2 bases; bases outside gene matches: 2. The CDR3 runs 15 residues. The CDR3 protein is CASSLDRGNTDTQYF. The CDR3, as DNA: TGTGCCAGCAGCTTGGACAGGGGGAACACAGATACGCAGTATTTT.

The V call is TRBV19, the J call TRBJ2-2, with D tentatively TRBD1 (6 bases). Germline values: CDR1 LNHDA, CDR2 SQIVND (reference sequence). This CDR3 is built from 16 residues. Trimming removed 6 bases at V and 6 bases at J, with 20 bases between. The CDR3 protein is CASRRGTRVGAGELFF. As DNA, the CDR3 is TGTGCCAGTAGAAGGGGGACCCGGGTCGGAGCCGGGGAGCTGTTTTTT.

CDR3 residues: CAWSVLGQVNEQFF. Here the CDR3 DNA reads TGTGCCTGGAGTGTACTGGGACAGGTAAATGAGCAGTTCTTC. V usage is TRBV30 and J usage is TRBJ2-1; 8 nucleotides align to TRBD1. The CDR3 spans 14 residues. Germline V gives CDR1 GTSNPN, CDR2 SVGIG (reference sequence). With 0 bases clipped from V and 7 bases from J, the junction kept 5 bases outside the gene matches. The variable domain in full, with the rest retrieved from reference TRBV30 and TRBJ2-1, is SQTIHQWPATLVQPVGSPLSLECTVEGTSNPNLYWYRQAAGRGLQLLFYSVGIGQISSEVPQNLSASRPQDRQFILSSKKLLLSDSGFYLCAWSVLGQVNEQFFGPGTRLTVL.

The chain has TRBV11-2 and TRBJ2-6, with D uncertain. V was pared by 6 bases and J by 1 base, with 4 bases between. The length of the CDR3 is 13 residues. Germline CDR1 is SGHAT and CDR2 is FQNNGV. The CDR3 DNA sequence: TGTGCCAGCAGATCTTCTGGGGCCAACGTCCTGACTTTC. This sequence encodes CASRSSGANVLTF. The full variable domain, rest sourced from reference TRBV11-2 and TRBJ2-6, is EAGVAQSPRYKIIEKRQSVAFWCNPISGHATLYWYQQILGQGPKLLIQFQNNGVVDDSQLPKDRFSAERLKGVDSTLKIQPAKLEDSAVYLCASRSSGANVLTFGAGSRLTVL.

Notes on this clone: This sample also contains other DNA sequences that code for the same CDR3. J is TRBJ1-3 and V is TRBV9; no clear D. The CDR3 contains 14 residues. Trimming cost V 0 bases and J 0 bases, with 4 bases left between them. Germline loops: CDR1 SGDLS, CDR2 YYNGEE. CDR3 in amino acids: CASSVGASGNTIYF. The DNA for the CDR3 is TGTGCCAGCAGCGTAGGGGCCTCTGGAAACACCATATATTTT.